The 25 T cell receptor beta chains listed next were all sequenced from one sample in a study of early T cells in non-severe SARS-CoV-2 infection. MiXCR, run by TCRdb on the 5' RACE reads, gives a single entry per CDR3 protein. The table has some 96,000 distinct CDR3 sequences, approximately 10% seen once. Sequences were derived from whole blood, sampled at baseline. The source of these receptors is an adult who was a healthcare worker with PCR-confirmed SARS-CoV-2 infection or an uninfected control (not recorded which).

In this sample, this clonotype turned up many times. The chain joins TRBV15 to TRBJ1-4, with no clear D. Germline CDR1 reads LNHNV; CDR2 reads YYDKDF (reference sequence). Trimming removed 5 bases at V and 4 bases at J, with 17 bases between. The CDR3 sequence is 16 residues long. In DNA, the CDR3 is TGTGCCACCAGCCTACGACGGACGGCCCGTAATGAAAAACTGTTTTTT. Encoded protein: CATSLRRTARNEKLFF.

This clonotype was recorded at least ten times. The chain couples TRBV4-3 to TRBJ1-2; the D gene is possibly TRBD1 (6 bases). V was clipped by 0 bases and J by 6 bases, with 20 bases between them. This CDR3 contains 17 residues. Germline V gene lookup returns CDR1 LGHNA and CDR2 YSLEER. CDR3 sequence: CASSQDRTGSYADGYTF. The DNA for the CDR3 is TGCGCCAGCAGCCAAGATCGCACAGGGTCATACGCGGATGGCTACACCTTC.

This clonotype was observed a few times. The J gene is TRBJ2-5, the V gene TRBV12-3 or TRBV12-4; D may be TRBD1 (5 bases). V was shortened by 5 bases and J by 1 base, with 8 bases between the two germline ends. The CDR3 covers 13 residues. CDR3 sequence (DNA): TGTGCCAGCAGTGGACACCTCCAAGAGACCCAGTACTTC. This sequence encodes CASSGHLQETQYF.

This clonotype was recorded many times. CDR3 amino acids: CSALQGTSGAYEQYF. CDR3 DNA sequence: TGCAGTGCCCTACAAGGGACTAGCGGAGCTTACGAGCAGTACTTC. The V gene is TRBV20-1, the J gene TRBJ2-7; 11 bases are a match to TRBD2. This CDR3 contains 15 residues. With 6 bases clipped from V and 4 bases from J, the junction kept 11 bases outside the gene matches. Germline V gives CDR1 DFQATT, CDR2 SNEGSKA (reference sequence).

V usage is TRBV20-1 and J usage is TRBJ2-5; 9 bases line up with TRBD1. The CDR3 runs to 13 residues. The trim removed 5 bases at V and 4 bases at J, leaving 5 bases unmatched. Per the germline V gene, CDR1 is DFQATT and CDR2 is SNEGSKA (reference sequence). The CDR3 here is CSALRTGVETQYF. CDR3 DNA: TGCAGTGCTCTCCGGACAGGGGTAGAGACCCAGTACTTC.

This clonotype was counted ten times or more. The chain has TRBV30 and TRBJ2-7, with a possible D match to TRBD1 (7 bases). V was shortened by 3 bases and J by 3 bases, with 15 bases between the two germline ends. This CDR3 is built from 14 residues. Germline V gene sequence: CDR1 GTSNPN, CDR2 SVGIG (reference sequence). CDR3 sequence (DNA): TGTGCCTGGAGACCGCACAGGGGACTCTACGAGCAGTACTTC. Translating gives CAWRPHRGLYEQYF.

This chain joins TRBV27 and TRBJ1-6, with TRBD1 as a possible D gene (6 bases). The CDR3 length is 14 residues. Germline values: CDR1 MNHEY, CDR2 SMNVEV (reference sequence). Trimming stripped 2 bases from V and 7 bases from J, with 9 bases between. CDR3 loop: CASSLGGPNSPLHF. The CDR3, as DNA: TGTGCCAGCAGTTTAGGGGGCCCCAATTCACCCCTCCACTTT.

There are a few counts of this clonotype. The chain links TRBV5-6 to TRBJ2-7, with D perhaps TRBD1 (5 bases). This CDR3 contains 14 residues. The V end was cut by 2 bases, the J end by 5 bases, with 14 bases between. Per germline, CDR1 SGHDT and CDR2 YYEEEE. The CDR3 nucleotides are TGTGCCAGCAGCTTCCAGGGATATGAAGACGAGCAGTACTTC. Residues: CASSFQGYEDEQYF.

The sample holds a few counts of this clonotype. A much larger clone is a single base away; this may be a read error. The chain joins TRBV29-1 to TRBJ1-1; D unresolved. This CDR3 is built from 11 residues. Germline CDR1 is SQVTM and CDR2 is ANQGSEA. Between the trimmed V and J ends, which lost 4 bases and 1 base, there was a span of 4 bases. The CDR3 sequence is CSVGRNTEAFF. CDR3 sequence (DNA): TGCAGCGTTGGCAGGAACACTGAAGCTTTCTTT.

The chain couples TRBV7-3 to TRBJ2-3; D not certain. The CDR3 sequence is 14 residues long. Per germline, CDR1 SGHTA and CDR2 FQGTGA. Between the trimmed V and J ends, which lost 3 bases and 2 bases, there was a span of 9 bases. In DNA form, the CDR3 reads TGTGCCAGCAGCTTCAGGAGTTCCACAGATACGCAGTATTTT. Its protein product is CASSFRSSTDTQYF.

This chain connects TRBV20-1 to TRBJ2-7; D not resolved. CDR1 DFQATT and CDR2 SNEGSKA come from the germline V gene (reference sequence). This CDR3 spans 13 amino acids. V shed 5 bases and J shed 0 bases, with 11 bases lying between them. This CDR3 reads CSAETDNSYEQYF. The CDR3 DNA reads as TGCAGTGCTGAGACGGATAACTCCTACGAGCAGTACTTC.

The chain links TRBV20-1 to TRBJ2-3; 9 bases are a match to TRBD1. There are 12 residues in the CDR3. CDR1 and CDR2 (germline): DFQATT, SNEGSKA (reference sequence). The trim removed 5 bases at V and 3 bases at J, leaving 0 bases unmatched. CDR3 protein: CSAGQGTDTQYF. The CDR3 DNA is TGCAGTGCTGGACAGGGGACAGATACGCAGTATTTT.

The rearrangement links TRBV5-4 to TRBJ2-3, with TRBD2 identical over 8 bases. V trimming: 4 bases; J trimming: 8 bases; junction bases outside the gene matches: 12. Germline V lookup: CDR1 SGHNT, CDR2 YYREEE (reference sequence). This CDR3 is built from 15 residues. This CDR3 is CASSLPGLGDGTQYF. The CDR3 DNA sequence: TGTGCCAGCAGCCTACCGGGACTAGGCGACGGTACGCAGTATTTT. Variable domain in full (rest from reference TRBV5-4 and TRBJ2-3): ETGVTQSPTHLIKTRGQQVTLRCSSQSGHNTVSWYQQALGQGPQFIFQYYREEENGRGNFPPRFSGLQFPNYSSELNVNALELDDSALYLCASSLPGLGDGTQYFGPGTRLTVL.

CDR3 sequence: CASSQMDRDAFF. The DNA of the CDR3 is TGTGCCAGCAGCCAGATGGACAGGGACGCTTTCTTT. The chain couples TRBV3-1 to TRBJ1-1; 8 bases map to TRBD1. V shed 3 bases and J 11 bases; nucleotides not matched to a gene: 5. This CDR3 is built from 12 residues. In germline, CDR1 is LGHDT, CDR2 YNNKEL (reference sequence).

This clonotype was recorded many times. This chain joins TRBV5-1 and TRBJ2-3; the match to TRBD1 covers 10 bases. This CDR3 is built from 17 residues. CDR1 and CDR2 (germline): SGHRS, YFSETQ. V was pared by 6 bases and J by 8 bases, with 18 bases of the junction left unmatched. CDR3 sequence: CASTTEGTGAPLLTQYF. CDR3 nucleotides: TGCGCCAGCACCACAGAGGGGACAGGGGCGCCACTACTTACGCAGTATTTT.

The J gene is TRBJ1-1, the V gene TRBV14; no clear D. V lost 0 bases and J 0 bases, leaving 8 bases between the germline ends. CDR3 length: 15 residues. CDR1 and CDR2 from the germline V gene are SGHDN and FVKESK. CDR3 coding DNA: TGTGCCAGCAGCCAAGATTTCGGGGTGAACACTGAAGCTTTCTTT. Encoded protein: CASSQDFGVNTEAFF.

The sample holds many counts of this clonotype. The chain is built from TRBV13 and TRBJ2-7, with a tentative D call TRBD2 (5 bases). Germline assignment: CDR1 PRHDT and CDR2 FYEKMQ (reference sequence). This CDR3 comprises 14 residues. Trimming took 0 bases from V and 6 from J, leaving 12 bases between them. The CDR3 DNA follows: TGTGCCAGCAGCTTAGGCGGTGAGGGAGCCGAGCAGTACTTC. It codes for CASSLGGEGAEQYF.

The J gene is TRBJ2-1, the V gene TRBV5-1; TRBD2 matches at 7 bases. Germline CDR1 reads SGHRS; CDR2 reads YFSETQ. The CDR3 loop spans 15 amino acids. V trimming: 0 bases; J trimming: 2 bases; junction bases outside the gene matches: 2. The CDR3 DNA sequence: TGCGCCAGCAGCTTGGGCGGGAGCCCCTACAATGAGCAGTTCTTC. Residues: CASSLGGSPYNEQFF.

V and J are TRBV3-1 and TRBJ2-7, with 11 bases identical to TRBD2. The ends lost 0 bases at V and 2 bases at J; junction bases unmatched: 6. Germline V gene lookup returns CDR1 LGHDT and CDR2 YNNKEL (reference sequence). The CDR3 covers 17 residues. In DNA, the CDR3 is TGTGCCAGCAGCCAAGATCTAGCGGGGGGTATGACCTACGAGCAGTACTTC. It encodes CASSQDLAGGMTYEQYF.

The V and J genes are TRBV29-1 and TRBJ2-3; D is ambiguous. V was clipped by 5 bases and J by 6 bases, with 12 bases between them. Per germline, CDR1 SQVTM and CDR2 ANQGSEA. The CDR3 sequence is 12 residues long. The CDR3 loop is CSVRASSDTQYF. The CDR3 coding sequence is TGCAGCGTTAGGGCGTCCTCTGATACGCAGTATTTT.

This chain uses TRBV2 with TRBJ2-5; D is unresolved. Trimming stripped 4 bases from V and 2 bases from J, with 8 bases between. The germline V gene encodes CDR1 SNHLY and CDR2 FYNNEI. This CDR3 region has 13 residues. The CDR3 DNA reads as TGTGCCAGCAGTGTAAGACAACAAGAGACCCAGTACTTC. Residues: CASSVRQQETQYF.

The chain links TRBV5-4 to TRBJ1-1; no definite D call. Trimming removed 0 bases from V and 1 base from J, with 19 bases in between. The CDR3 runs to 18 residues. Germline V CDR1 and CDR2: SGHNT, YYREEE (reference sequence). The CDR3 region is CASSLGVDGIVRNTEAFF. The CDR3, as DNA: TGTGCCAGCAGCTTGGGCGTGGACGGGATTGTGCGGAACACTGAAGCTTTCTTT.

Only a few counts were recorded for this clonotype. The rearrangement links TRBV5-6 to TRBJ1-5, with D unresolved. The V end lost 0 bases, the J end lost 2 bases, and 6 bases lay between the germline ends. This CDR3 contains 14 residues. Germline values: CDR1 SGHDT, CDR2 YYEEEE. CDR3 coding DNA: TGTGCCAGCAGCTTGGGTACAGGCAATCAGCCCCAGCATTTT. Amino acid sequence: CASSLGTGNQPQHF.

In its sample, this clonotype was seen once. The chain couples TRBV7-9 to TRBJ2-3; 10 bases are a match to TRBD2. This CDR3 has 17 amino acids. Germline-derived CDR1 and CDR2 are SEHNR and FQNEAQ (reference sequence). V dropped 5 bases and J dropped 4; count of bases not matched to a gene: 12. The CDR3, as DNA: TGTGCCAGCAGCCGACTGGCTAGCGGGAGTTTCCCAGATACGCAGTATTTT. Translated, it gives CASSRLASGSFPDTQYF.

The chain recombines TRBV6-4 with TRBJ2-1; 12 bases map to TRBD2. The trim removed 4 bases at V and 7 bases at J, leaving 5 bases unmatched. This CDR3 is built from 15 residues. Germline V gene lookup returns CDR1 MRHNA and CDR2 SNTAGT. The DNA of the CDR3 is TGTGCCAGCAGTGTACTAGCGGGAGGTTGGAATGAGCAGTTCTTC. It codes for CASSVLAGGWNEQFF.